The 32 T cell receptor beta chains given below trace back to one sample, sequenced in a study of T cell responses to AZD1222 COVID-19 vaccine. Clones were read by immunoSEQ multiplex PCR, and TCRdb kept only the in-frame ones, dropping some. The profile shows over 95,000 clones, 91% of them singletons. This specimen was peripheral blood, taken on day 0 of AZD1222 vaccination. Receptor source: an adult in good health.

DNA of the CDR3: TGCAGCGTTGAAGGGGGGAATTCCAACGAGCAGTACTTC. Translation: CSVEGGNSNEQYF. The chain joins TRBV29-1 to TRBJ2-7; D possibly uses TRBD1 or TRBD2 (5 bases each). Germline V gene data show CDR1 as SQVTM and CDR2 as ANQGSEA. Trimming removed 1 base from V and 5 bases from J, with 12 bases in between. The CDR3 sequence is 13 residues long.

The chain couples TRBV6-2 or TRBV6-3 to TRBJ1-1; 9 positions agree with TRBD1. CDR1 is MNHEY and CDR2 is SVGEGT in the germline V gene. The CDR3 has 15 residues. J gave up 6 bases and V 5 bases, and 10 bases lay outside the gene matches. This chain's CDR3 is CASSAGGTGSAEAFF. The CDR3 region has the DNA TGTGCCAGCAGTGCGGGGGGGACAGGGAGCGCTGAAGCTTTCTTT.

The chain carries TRBV24-1 and TRBJ1-2, with D uncertain. The CDR3 is 13 amino acids. Germline V gene sequence: CDR1 KGHDR, CDR2 SFDVKD. The germline V and J ends were trimmed by 4 bases and 0 bases, with 5 bases remaining between them. In nucleotides, the CDR3 is TGTGCCACCAGTGAAACTCCTAACTATGGCTACACCTTC. Amino acid sequence: CATSETPNYGYTF.

This chain links TRBV7-2 with TRBJ1-5; no firm D call. The CDR3 contains 14 residues. V shed 1 base and J shed 5 bases, with 9 bases lying between them. Germline-derived CDR1 and CDR2 are SGHTA and FQGNSA. CDR3 bases: TGTGCCAGCAGCTTAGTAGGTTTGGATCAGCCCCAGCATTTT. Translating it yields CASSLVGLDQPQHF.

The chain recombines TRBV7-8 with TRBJ2-5; 9 nucleotides agree with TRBD2. CDR3 length equals 13 residues. Germline lookup yields CDR1 SGHVS and CDR2 FQNEAQ. The CDR3 spells CARAGGPQETQYF. In DNA form, the CDR3 reads TGTGCACGTGCGGGGGGGCCCCAAGAGACCCAGTACTTC. Full variable domain (outside the CDR3, taken from reference TRBV7-8 and TRBJ2-5): GAGVSQSPRYKVAKRGQDVALRCDPISGHVSLFWYQQALGQGPEFLTYFQNEAQLDKSGLPSDRFFAERPEGSVSTLKIQRTQQEDSAVYLCARAGGPQETQYFGPGTRLLVL.

The V gene is TRBV7-9, the J gene TRBJ1-1; tentatively, D is TRBD1 (5 bases). Germline CDR1 and CDR2: SEHNR and FQNEAQ (reference sequence). Trimming left V 5 bases short and J 7 bases short, with 17 bases between. The CDR3 sequence is 14 residues long. CDR3 DNA: TGTGCCAGCAGCCAACCCATAGGACACTATGAAGCTTTCTTT. This codes for CASSQPIGHYEAFF.

The count of this clone is one. The chain's CDR3 is CASSVRGLGYEQYF. The CDR3, as DNA: TGTGCCAGCAGCGTGCGAGGGTTGGGCTACGAGCAGTACTTC. The rearrangement uses TRBV9 and TRBJ2-7; maybe TRBD2 (5 bases). Germline assignment: CDR1 SGDLS and CDR2 YYNGEE. V lost 2 bases and J lost 3, with 12 bases in between. This CDR3 region has 14 residues.

The rearrangement joins TRBV5-4 to TRBJ2-7; TRBD1 agrees at 7 bases. This CDR3 spans 14 amino acids. J gave up 2 bases and V 7 bases, and 9 bases lay outside the gene matches. Per germline, CDR1 SGHNT and CDR2 YYREEE (reference sequence). CDR3 DNA sequence: TGTGCCAGCGCTACAGGGGAATACCCCTACGAGCAGTACTTC. The encoded protein is CASATGEYPYEQYF.

This chain joins TRBV4-1 and TRBJ2-7; 10 nucleotides match TRBD2. CDR1 is MGHRA and CDR2 is YSYEKL in the germline V gene. V lost 2 bases to trimming and J lost 4 bases; unmatched junction nucleotides: 11. The CDR3 is 17 residues long. The CDR3 region has the DNA TGCGCCAGCAGCCAAACAGCTACTAGCGGGGTTCTATACGAGCAGTACTTC. Translation gives CASSQTATSGVLYEQYF.

The V and J genes are TRBV4-2 and TRBJ1-1; D might be TRBD1 (5 bases). This CDR3 comprises 14 residues. Per germline, CDR1 LGHNA and CDR2 YNFKEQ. Deletions cut 3 bases from V and 6 bases from J, with 14 bases between. This CDR3 reads CASSHGGVVAEAFF. Written as DNA, the CDR3 is TGTGCCAGCAGCCACGGAGGGGTAGTCGCTGAAGCTTTCTTT.

The chain combines TRBV6-5 with TRBJ1-6; TRBD1 agrees at 9 bases. The ends lost 6 bases at V and 9 bases at J; junction bases unmatched: 9. This CDR3 region has 15 residues. From germline, CDR1 is MNHEY and CDR2 SVGAGI. The CDR3 DNA follows: TGTGCCAGCAGCCGGGGACAGGGAGGTGTTTCACCCCTCCACTTT. Protein product: CASSRGQGGVSPLHF.

This clone showed up just a few times. The gene calls are TRBV6-2 or TRBV6-3 and TRBJ1-2; no clear D. The ends were cut back, 0 bases at V and 5 bases at J, with 10 bases in the middle. Per germline, CDR1 MNHEY and CDR2 SVGEGT. This CDR3 is 14 amino acids long. CDR3 loop: CASSYSILGYGYTF. The CDR3 nucleotides are TGTGCCAGCAGTTACTCGATACTTGGGTATGGCTACACCTTC.

J is TRBJ1-5 and V is TRBV2, with 7 bases that match TRBD1. The CDR3 has 15 residues. Germline CDR1 is SNHLY and CDR2 is FYNNEI. The V segment lost 4 bases and the J segment 3 bases; nucleotides outside the gene matches: 6. The CDR3, as DNA: TGTGCCAGCAGTGCCGACAGGGAATTCAATCAGCCCCAGCATTTT. Residues: CASSADREFNQPQHF.

The V gene is TRBV5-6, the J gene TRBJ1-5, with D unclear. Deletions cut 0 bases from V and 3 bases from J, with 7 bases between. This CDR3 spans 14 amino acids. Germline-derived CDR1 and CDR2 are SGHDT and YYEEEE. The CDR3 coding sequence is TGTGCCAGCAGCTTGGGAAACCTCAATCAGCCCCAGCATTTT. Encoded protein: CASSLGNLNQPQHF.

The genes are TRBV27 and TRBJ2-7, with TRBD1 identical over 7 bases. CDR1 MNHEY and CDR2 SMNVEV come from the germline V gene (reference sequence). The length of the CDR3 is 15 residues. Trimming at V came to 7 bases and at J to 2 bases, leaving 11 bases not matched to a gene. CDR3 amino acids: CASTSTTTGTYEQYF. The CDR3 bases are TGTGCCAGCACCTCGACGACGACAGGGACCTACGAGCAGTACTTC.

The count of this clone is one. This CDR3 reads CASSVGGTQETQYF. In DNA, the CDR3 is TGTGCCAGCAGCGTAGGAGGGACCCAAGAGACCCAGTACTTC. J is TRBJ2-5 and V is TRBV9, with D perhaps given as TRBD1 or TRBD2 (5 bases each). The CDR3 has 14 residues. Trimming stripped 0 bases from V and 1 base from J, with 7 bases between. CDR1 and CDR2 from the germline V gene are SGDLS and YYNGEE.

This chain connects TRBV19 to TRBJ1-5, with D perhaps TRBD1 (6 bases). Germline CDR1 reads LNHDA; CDR2 reads SQIVND (reference sequence). Trimming shortened V by 3 bases and J by 3 bases, and 9 bases separated the two germline ends. The CDR3 spans 14 residues. The CDR3 DNA sequence: TGTGCCAGTAGTATCCGGGACACCAATCAGCCCCAGCATTTT. It yields the protein CASSIRDTNQPQHF.

On this clone: Other nucleotide sequences from this sample produce the same CDR3. This sequence joins TRBV11-2 and TRBJ2-7; unclear D gene. From germline, CDR1 is SGHAT and CDR2 FQNNGV. V was shortened by 1 base and J by 2 bases, with 6 bases between the two germline ends. This CDR3 contains 13 residues. CDR3 DNA: TGTGCCAGCAGCTTAGCTGGAACCTACGAGCAGTACTTC. It specifies CASSLAGTYEQYF.

The sample holds one count of this clone. The chain recombines TRBV5-1 with TRBJ1-6; possibly TRBD1 for D (6 bases). This CDR3 is 16 amino acids long. Trimming removed 0 bases from V and 9 bases from J, with 16 bases in between. Germline assignment: CDR1 SGHRS and CDR2 YFSETQ. CDR3 DNA: TGCGCCAGCAGCTTGGACGCCAGGGGCGCCGGTTCACCCCTCCACTTT. Encoded protein: CASSLDARGAGSPLHF.

The rearrangement uses TRBV6-2 or TRBV6-3 and TRBJ1-1; D is undetermined. The CDR3 consists of 13 residues. Germline V gene lookup returns CDR1 MNHEY and CDR2 SVGEGT. Trimming removed 5 bases at V and 5 bases at J, with 12 bases between. The CDR3 nucleotides read TGTGCCAGCAGTCCCCCCCTGGGGACTGAAGCTTTCTTT. Amino acid sequence: CASSPPLGTEAFF.

V gene TRBV27 combines with J gene TRBJ2-7, with a weak D call TRBD1 (6 bases). This CDR3 comprises 15 residues. Germline lookup yields CDR1 MNHEY and CDR2 SMNVEV (reference sequence). The ends were cut back, 1 base at V and 2 bases at J, with 12 bases in the middle. The DNA for the CDR3 is TGTGCCAGCAGTTTATATCTAGGGGGTCCCTACGAGCAGTACTTC. This gives the protein CASSLYLGGPYEQYF.

V and J are TRBV9 and TRBJ2-1; D gene unclear. Germline loops: CDR1 SGDLS, CDR2 YYNGEE. The CDR3 is 10 residues long. Between the trimmed V and J ends, which lost 3 bases and 7 bases, there was a span of 2 bases. The CDR3 reads CASSGNEQFF. CDR3 in DNA: TGTGCCAGCAGCGGAAATGAGCAGTTCTTC.

The J gene is TRBJ2-3, the V gene TRBV14; TRBD2 agrees at 10 bases. There are 18 residues in the CDR3. The V segment lost 1 base and the J segment 4 bases; nucleotides outside the gene matches: 11. The germline V gene has CDR1 SGHDN and CDR2 FVKESK. The CDR3 region has the DNA TGTGCCAGCAGCCAAGCGTGGGGAATAGCGGGGGGACCAGATACGCAGTATTTT. Protein: CASSQAWGIAGGPDTQYF.

V gene TRBV4-1 combines with J gene TRBJ2-6; D is unresolved. CDR3 length: 17 residues. From germline, CDR1 is MGHRA and CDR2 YSYEKL. V gave up 1 base and J gave up 4 bases, with 14 bases separating them. The CDR3 spells CASSQVAFKSGANVLTF. In nucleotides, the CDR3 is TGCGCCAGCAGCCAAGTGGCTTTCAAATCCGGGGCCAACGTCCTGACTTTC.

This sequence joins TRBV6-1 and TRBJ1-1, with a possible D match to TRBD1 (5 bases). This CDR3 is built from 14 residues. Looked up from germline, CDR1 is MNHNS and CDR2 is SASEGT. V dropped 1 base and J dropped 1 base, with 7 bases sitting between them. The CDR3 DNA follows: TGTGCCAGCAGTGAAGTGGGGGAGAACACTGAAGCTTTCTTT. Its translation is CASSEVGENTEAFF.

This chain links TRBV6-5 with TRBJ1-3, with D unclear. Germline CDR1 and CDR2: MNHEY and SVGAGI. Trimming pared 2 bases from V and 3 bases from J, leaving 2 bases between. The CDR3 loop spans 12 amino acids. The CDR3 loop reads CASSYDGNTIYF. The CDR3 DNA is TGTGCCAGCAGTTACGATGGAAACACCATATATTTT.

V and J are TRBV6-5 and TRBJ2-3; TRBD1 agrees at 9 bases. Trimming removed 6 bases from V and 3 bases from J; junction bases left unmatched: 4. Germline V gene sequence: CDR1 MNHEY, CDR2 SVGAGI. The CDR3 spans 14 residues. For the CDR3, the DNA is TGTGCCAGCAGAGTAGACAGGGGGACAGATACGCAGTATTTT. Its protein product is CASRVDRGTDTQYF.

On this clone: Other nucleotide sequences in the sample specify the same CDR3. The rearrangement joins TRBV14 to TRBJ2-7; D is unclear. Trimming left V 3 bases short and J 1 base short, with 10 bases between. The CDR3 consists of 14 residues. Looked up from germline, CDR1 is SGHDN and CDR2 is FVKESK. The CDR3: CASSQGRASYEQYF. The CDR3 nucleotides read TGTGCCAGCAGCCAGGGAAGGGCTTCCTACGAGCAGTACTTC.

The rearrangement joins TRBV5-1 to TRBJ2-7; 9 bases align to TRBD1. There are 14 residues in the CDR3. J lost 7 bases, V lost 4 bases, and 9 bases had no gene match. Germline V gives CDR1 SGHRS, CDR2 YFSETQ. The CDR3 reads CASSAGTGREEQYF. In DNA form, the CDR3 reads TGCGCCAGCAGCGCCGGGACAGGGAGGGAGGAGCAGTACTTC.

This rearrangement joins TRBV4-3 to TRBJ1-4; TRBD1 agrees at 8 bases. There are 15 residues in the CDR3. Trimming took 3 bases from V and 5 from J; bases not matched to a gene: 5. CDR1 and CDR2 (germline): LGHNA, YSLEER. In DNA, the CDR3 is TGCGCCAGCAGCCAGGGGACAGGAAAGAATGAAAAACTGTTTTTT. Translating it yields CASSQGTGKNEKLFF.

This clone was seen a single time. The chain couples TRBV7-9 to TRBJ1-1; D is unclear. Trimming took off 2 bases at V and 7 bases at J, with 8 bases between the two ends. Germline V gene sequence: CDR1 SEHNR, CDR2 FQNEAQ (reference sequence). CDR3 length equals 12 residues. The CDR3 region has the DNA TGTGCCAGCAGCTTATTGGCGATTGAAGCTTTCTTT. Translated: CASSLLAIEAFF.

Only one count was recorded for this clone. The chain links TRBV18 to TRBJ1-1; no reliable D call. V lost 0 bases and J 0 bases, leaving 8 bases between the germline ends. In germline, CDR1 is KGHSH, CDR2 LQKENI. The CDR3 is 15 amino acids. The chain's CDR3 is CASSPPSALNTEAFF. Here the CDR3 DNA reads TGTGCCAGCTCACCACCGAGTGCACTGAACACTGAAGCTTTCTTT.